The 10 T cell receptor beta chains presented below share a single source sample, sequenced in a study of neurological immune-mediated disorders (dated by TCRdb to about 2019). To prepare the library, 5' RACE was applied. The sequencer was an Illumina HiSeq 2500. TCRdb reworked the public reads: Q25 trimming with fastp, MiXCR clone assembly, productive beta chains retained. Every distinct CDR3 protein forms one entry, paired with its most common genes and DNA. A total of 55,000 to 70,000 distinct CDR3 sequences appear in this sample, roughly 3.9% of them only once. Of the sample, approximately 1.2% falls within the top ten clones. Material: PBMCs. The receptors come from a man aged 30-40 years with multiple sclerosis.

This clonotype was observed at least ten times. This chain uses TRBV6-1 with TRBJ2-7, with TRBD1 matching over 8 bases. J gave up 5 bases and V 3 bases, and 9 bases lay outside the gene matches. Germline CDR1 MNHNS, CDR2 SASEGT. The CDR3 is 15 amino acids. The CDR3 DNA reads TGTGCCAGCAGTGAGGGGACAGGAGGGCCCCACGAGCAGTACTTC. Protein sequence: CASSEGTGGPHEQYF.

This clonotype was seen many times. This chain links TRBV5-1 with TRBJ2-3; maybe TRBD1 (6 bases). The germline V gene has CDR1 SGHRS and CDR2 YFSETQ. Trimming pared 4 bases from V and 10 bases from J, leaving 19 bases between. CDR3 size: 14 residues. CDR3: CASSQGTDKLPQYF. CDR3 bases: TGCGCCAGCAGCCAGGGGACCGACAAGCTTCCGCAGTATTTT.

This clonotype was counted at least ten times. The V and J genes are TRBV5-1 and TRBJ1-2; perhaps TRBD1 as D (6 bases). The V gene lost 0 bases and the J gene lost 10 bases, with 16 bases spanning the gap. Germline V CDR1 and CDR2: SGHRS, YFSETQ. The CDR3 loop spans 14 amino acids. The CDR3 region is CASSLEGTGFDYTF. The CDR3 region has the DNA TGCGCCAGCAGCTTGGAAGGAACAGGGTTCGACTACACCTTC.

The chain has TRBV29-1 and TRBJ2-3; D is perhaps TRBD1 or TRBD2 (5 bases each). Germline CDR1 and CDR2: SQVTM and ANQGSEA. The CDR3 extends over 15 amino acids. The germline V and J ends were trimmed by 0 bases and 2 bases, with 12 bases remaining between them. In DNA form, the CDR3 reads TGCAGCGTTGAAGATTTCGAGGGGATCACAGATACGCAGTATTTT. This translates into CSVEDFEGITDTQYF.

This clonotype has a count of ten or more. The CDR3: CASRFTGTAEAFF. CDR3 in DNA: TGTGCCAGCAGATTTACAGGGACGGCTGAAGCTTTCTTT. V gene TRBV6-2 or TRBV6-3 combines with J gene TRBJ1-1, with D possibly being TRBD1 (6 bases). Trimming stripped 6 bases from V and 6 bases from J, with 14 bases between. CDR1 is MNHEY, CDR2 SVGEGT, per germline. This CDR3 has 13 residues.

This clonotype was observed at least ten times. V and J are TRBV27 and TRBJ1-4; 11 bases line up with TRBD1. The CDR3 spans 14 residues. Germline V CDR1 and CDR2: MNHEY, SMNVEV (reference sequence). Losses at the gene ends were 5 bases for V and 11 bases for J; bases not matched to a gene: 7. DNA of the CDR3: TGTGCCAGCAGTCCCGGACAGGGGGCATGGAAACTGTTTTTT. Translation gives CASSPGQGAWKLFF.

This clonotype was seen repeatedly, ten times or more. This rearrangement joins TRBV7-9 to TRBJ2-7; 10 bases match TRBD2. J lost 2 bases, V lost 0 bases, and 4 bases had no gene match. Germline V CDR1 and CDR2: SEHNR, FQNEAQ (reference sequence). The CDR3 runs 16 residues. The CDR3, as DNA: TGTGCCAGCAGCTTAGCGAACCTAGCGGGGGCCTACGAGCAGTACTTC. Translating gives CASSLANLAGAYEQYF.

This clonotype was seen only a few times. This chain uses TRBV7-9 with TRBJ2-3, with TRBD1 matching over 8 bases. The CDR3 covers 16 residues. Germline-derived CDR1 and CDR2 are SEHNR and FQNEAQ (reference sequence). V lost 3 bases to trimming and J lost 4 bases; unmatched junction nucleotides: 9. The CDR3 region is CASSFGQGSAADTQYF. The CDR3 DNA reads TGTGCCAGCAGCTTTGGACAGGGCAGCGCCGCAGATACGCAGTATTTT.

Worth noting for this clonotype: Mismatch with germline at one junction end may stem from a read error. The V gene is TRBV5-1, the J gene TRBJ1-6; TRBD1 aligns across 10 bases. The germline gives CDR1 SGHRS, CDR2 YFSETQ. This CDR3 region has 15 residues. CDR3 region: CASGRQGAQGSPLNF. The DNA for the CDR3 is TGCGCCAGCGGCAGACAGGGGGCGCAGGGTTCACCCCTCAACTTT. Together with reference TRBV5-1 and TRBJ1-6, the CDR3 gives the full variable domain: KAGVTQTPRYLIKTRGQQVTLSCSPISGHRSVSWYQQTPGQGLQFLFEYFSETQRNKGNFPGRFSGRQFSNSRSEMNVSTLELGDSALYLCASGRQGAQGSPLNFGNGTRLTVT.

This clonotype was seen many times. V gene TRBV12-3 or TRBV12-4 combines with J gene TRBJ1-1; the D gene is possibly TRBD1 (5 bases). Trimming stripped 4 bases from V and 10 bases from J, with 10 bases between. This CDR3 has 11 amino acids. The CDR3 sequence is CASSSGLRAFF. CDR3 nucleotide sequence: TGTGCCAGCAGTTCAGGGTTAAGAGCTTTCTTT.